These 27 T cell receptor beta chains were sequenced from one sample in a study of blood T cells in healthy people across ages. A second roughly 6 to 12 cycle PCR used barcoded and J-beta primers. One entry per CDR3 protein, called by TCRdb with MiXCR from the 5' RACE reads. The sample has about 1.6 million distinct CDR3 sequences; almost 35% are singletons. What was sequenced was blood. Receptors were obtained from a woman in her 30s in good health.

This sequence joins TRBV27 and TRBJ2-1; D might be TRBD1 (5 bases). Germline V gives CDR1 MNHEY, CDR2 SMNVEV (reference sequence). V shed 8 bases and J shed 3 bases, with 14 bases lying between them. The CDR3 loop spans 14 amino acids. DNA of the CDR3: TGTGCCAGCGCAGGACACCATCGCTACAATGAGCAGTTCTTC. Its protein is CASAGHHRYNEQFF.

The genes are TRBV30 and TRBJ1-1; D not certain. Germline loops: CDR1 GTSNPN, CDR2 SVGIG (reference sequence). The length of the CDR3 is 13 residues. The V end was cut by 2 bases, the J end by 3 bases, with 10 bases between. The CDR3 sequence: CAWSTGMHTEAFF. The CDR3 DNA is TGTGCCTGGAGTACGGGGATGCACACTGAAGCTTTCTTT.

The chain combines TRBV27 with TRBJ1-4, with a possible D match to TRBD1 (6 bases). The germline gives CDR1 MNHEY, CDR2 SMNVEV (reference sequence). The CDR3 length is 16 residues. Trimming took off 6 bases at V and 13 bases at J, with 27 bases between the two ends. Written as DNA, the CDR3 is TGTGCCAGCAGCCCCGAAATTGGTGGGGGCCCCGGCCCACTGTTTTTT. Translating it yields CASSPEIGGGPGPLFF.

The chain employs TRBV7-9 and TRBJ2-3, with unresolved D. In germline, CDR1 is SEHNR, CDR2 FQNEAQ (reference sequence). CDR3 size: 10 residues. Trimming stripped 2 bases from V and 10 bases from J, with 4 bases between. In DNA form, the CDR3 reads TGTGCCAGCAGCTTAAACGCGCAGTATTTT. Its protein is CASSLNAQYF.

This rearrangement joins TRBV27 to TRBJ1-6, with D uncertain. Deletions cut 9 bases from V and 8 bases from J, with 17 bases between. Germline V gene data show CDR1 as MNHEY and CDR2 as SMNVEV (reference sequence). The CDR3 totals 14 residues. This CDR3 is CARDRSEEDSPLHF. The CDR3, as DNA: TGTGCCAGGGATCGGTCCGAAGAGGATTCACCCCTCCACTTT.

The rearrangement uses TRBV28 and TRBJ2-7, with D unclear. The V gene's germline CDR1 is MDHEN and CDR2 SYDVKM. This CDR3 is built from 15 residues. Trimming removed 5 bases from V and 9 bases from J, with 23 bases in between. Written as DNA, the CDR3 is TGTGCCAGCAGTCTGTCGTGGGTGTCTGCCCCGGTGCAGTACTTC. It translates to CASSLSWVSAPVQYF.

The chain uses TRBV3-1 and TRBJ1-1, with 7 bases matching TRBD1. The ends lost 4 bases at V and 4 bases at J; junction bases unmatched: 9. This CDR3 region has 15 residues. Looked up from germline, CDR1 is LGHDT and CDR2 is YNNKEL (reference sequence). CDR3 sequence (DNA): TGTGCCAGCAGCCTCCCGGGACAGTGGAGCACTGAAGCTTTCTTT. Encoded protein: CASSLPGQWSTEAFF.

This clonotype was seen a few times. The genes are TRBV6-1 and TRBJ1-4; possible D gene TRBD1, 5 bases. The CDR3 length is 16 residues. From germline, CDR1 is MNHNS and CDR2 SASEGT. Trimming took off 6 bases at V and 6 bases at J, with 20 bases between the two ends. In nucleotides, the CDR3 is TGTGCCAGCAGAGCAGGGCGGTTCGAGGGTCATGAAAAACTGTTTTTT. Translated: CASRAGRFEGHEKLFF.

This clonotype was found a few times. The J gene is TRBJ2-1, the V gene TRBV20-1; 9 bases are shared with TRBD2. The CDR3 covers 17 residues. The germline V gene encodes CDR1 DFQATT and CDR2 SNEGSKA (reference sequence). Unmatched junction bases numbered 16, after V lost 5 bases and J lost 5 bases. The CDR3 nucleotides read TGCAGTGCTCCCGGGACTAGCAGGGGCTACCGGAACAATGAGCAGTTCTTC. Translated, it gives CSAPGTSRGYRNNEQFF.

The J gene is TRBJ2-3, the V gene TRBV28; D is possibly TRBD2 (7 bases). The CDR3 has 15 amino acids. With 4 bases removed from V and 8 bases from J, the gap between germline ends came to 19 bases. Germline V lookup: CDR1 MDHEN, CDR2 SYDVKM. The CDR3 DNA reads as TGTGCCAGCAGTTCAGGGGACTACAGTCGGGGTACGCAGTATTTT. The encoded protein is CASSSGDYSRGTQYF.

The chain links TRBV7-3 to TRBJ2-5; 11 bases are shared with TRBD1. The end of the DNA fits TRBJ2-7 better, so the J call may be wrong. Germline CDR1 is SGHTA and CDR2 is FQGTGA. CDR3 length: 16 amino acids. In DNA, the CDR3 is TGTGCCAGCAGCTTAGGACAGGGGGCGCCTCGGGGCGAGCAGTACTTC. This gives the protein CASSLGQGAPRGEQYF.

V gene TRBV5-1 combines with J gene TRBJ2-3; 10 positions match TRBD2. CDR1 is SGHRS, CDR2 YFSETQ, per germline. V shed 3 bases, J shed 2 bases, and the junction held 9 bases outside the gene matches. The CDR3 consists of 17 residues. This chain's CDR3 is CASSSRFSGRNTDTQYF. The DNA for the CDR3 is TGCGCCAGCAGCTCAAGATTTAGCGGGAGGAACACAGATACGCAGTATTTT.

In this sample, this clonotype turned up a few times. As DNA, the CDR3 is TGCAGTGCTAGAACCGGGACTACAAATTTCTACGAGCAGTACTTC. It is translated as CSARTGTTNFYEQYF. V and J are TRBV20-1 and TRBJ2-7, with 7 bases lining up with TRBD2. The CDR3 covers 15 residues. Trimming cost V 2 bases and J 3 bases; bases outside gene matches: 10. Germline values: CDR1 DFQATT, CDR2 SNEGSKA (reference sequence).

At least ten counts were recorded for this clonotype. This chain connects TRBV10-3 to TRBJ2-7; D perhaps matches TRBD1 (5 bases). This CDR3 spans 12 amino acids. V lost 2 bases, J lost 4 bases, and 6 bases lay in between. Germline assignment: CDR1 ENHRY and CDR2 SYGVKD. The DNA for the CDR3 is TGTGCCATCAGTGAGAGGGGATACGAGCAGTACTTC. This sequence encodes CAISERGYEQYF.

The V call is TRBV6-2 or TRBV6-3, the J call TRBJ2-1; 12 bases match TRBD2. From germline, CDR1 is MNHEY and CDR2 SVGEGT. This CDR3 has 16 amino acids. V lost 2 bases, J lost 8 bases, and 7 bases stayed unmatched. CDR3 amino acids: CASSYGLAGGSHEQFF. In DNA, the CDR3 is TGTGCCAGCAGTTACGGGCTAGCGGGGGGGTCCCATGAGCAGTTCTTC.

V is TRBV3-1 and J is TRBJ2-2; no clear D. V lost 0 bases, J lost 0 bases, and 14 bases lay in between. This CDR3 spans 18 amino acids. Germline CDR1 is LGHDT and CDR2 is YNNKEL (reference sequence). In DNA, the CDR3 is TGTGCCAGCAGCCAAGATCTTGGAGAGAGTCCGAACACCGGGGAGCTGTTTTTT. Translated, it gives CASSQDLGESPNTGELFF.

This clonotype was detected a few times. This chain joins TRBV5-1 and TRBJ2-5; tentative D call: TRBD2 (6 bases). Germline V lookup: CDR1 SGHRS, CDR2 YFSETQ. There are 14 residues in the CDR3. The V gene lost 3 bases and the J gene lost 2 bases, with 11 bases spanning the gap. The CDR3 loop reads CASSWRDSQETQYF. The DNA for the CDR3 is TGCGCCAGCAGCTGGAGGGATAGTCAAGAGACCCAGTACTTC.

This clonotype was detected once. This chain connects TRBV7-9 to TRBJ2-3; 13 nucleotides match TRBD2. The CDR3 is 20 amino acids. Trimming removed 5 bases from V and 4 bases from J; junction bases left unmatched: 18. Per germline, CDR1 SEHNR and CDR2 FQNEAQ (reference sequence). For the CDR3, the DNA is TGTGCCAGCAGCCCCATACTAGCGGGAGGGCCCGTCGTGGATCCAGATACGCAGTATTTT. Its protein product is CASSPILAGGPVVDPDTQYF.

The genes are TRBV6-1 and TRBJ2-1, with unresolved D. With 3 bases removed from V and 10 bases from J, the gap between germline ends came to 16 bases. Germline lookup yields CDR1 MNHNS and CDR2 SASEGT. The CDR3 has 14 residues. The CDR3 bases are TGTGCCAGCAGTGAGTTCGGCGGTTCGAACGAGCAGTTCTTC. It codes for CASSEFGGSNEQFF.

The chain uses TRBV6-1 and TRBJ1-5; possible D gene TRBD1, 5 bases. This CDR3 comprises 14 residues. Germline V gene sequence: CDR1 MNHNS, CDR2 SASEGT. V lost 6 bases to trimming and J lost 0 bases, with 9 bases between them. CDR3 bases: TGTGCCAGCAGGAGGGGCTTTAGCAATCAGCCCCAGCATTTT. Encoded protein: CASRRGFSNQPQHF.

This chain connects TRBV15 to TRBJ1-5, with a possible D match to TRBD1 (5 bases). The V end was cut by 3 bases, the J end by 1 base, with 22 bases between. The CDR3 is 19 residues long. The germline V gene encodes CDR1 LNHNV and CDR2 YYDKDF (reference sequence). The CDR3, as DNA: TGTGCCACCAGCAGTGTTCCGGATCAGGGCCCGTCAAGCAATCAGCCCCAGCATTTT. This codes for CATSSVPDQGPSSNQPQHF.

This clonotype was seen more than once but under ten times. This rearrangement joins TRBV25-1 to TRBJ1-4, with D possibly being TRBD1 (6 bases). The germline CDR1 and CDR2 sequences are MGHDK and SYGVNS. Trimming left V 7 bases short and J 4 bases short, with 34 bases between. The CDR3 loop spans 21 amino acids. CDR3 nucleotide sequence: TGTGCCAGCATTACCCCTTTACACAGGGCTGTTCCCGCGGAGAGTAATGAAAAACTGTTTTTT. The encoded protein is CASITPLHRAVPAESNEKLFF.

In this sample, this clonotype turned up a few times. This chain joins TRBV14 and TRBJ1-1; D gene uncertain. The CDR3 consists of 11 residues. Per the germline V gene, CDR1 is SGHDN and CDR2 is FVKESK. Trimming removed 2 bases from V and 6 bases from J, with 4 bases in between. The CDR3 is CASSQSPEAFF. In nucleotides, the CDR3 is TGTGCCAGCAGCCAATCTCCTGAAGCTTTCTTT.

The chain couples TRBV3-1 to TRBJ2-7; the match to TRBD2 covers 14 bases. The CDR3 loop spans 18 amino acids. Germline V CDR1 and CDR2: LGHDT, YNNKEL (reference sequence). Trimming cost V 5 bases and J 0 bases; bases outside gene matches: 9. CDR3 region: CASSTRGLAGALSYEQYF. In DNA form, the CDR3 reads TGTGCCAGCAGCACCCGGGGACTAGCGGGGGCCCTCTCCTACGAGCAGTACTTC.

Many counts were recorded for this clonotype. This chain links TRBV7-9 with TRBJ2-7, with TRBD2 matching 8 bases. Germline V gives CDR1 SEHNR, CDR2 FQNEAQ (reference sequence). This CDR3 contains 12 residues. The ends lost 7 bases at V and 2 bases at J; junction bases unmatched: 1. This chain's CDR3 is CASTGGPYEQYF. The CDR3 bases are TGTGCCAGCACGGGGGGGCCCTACGAGCAGTACTTC.

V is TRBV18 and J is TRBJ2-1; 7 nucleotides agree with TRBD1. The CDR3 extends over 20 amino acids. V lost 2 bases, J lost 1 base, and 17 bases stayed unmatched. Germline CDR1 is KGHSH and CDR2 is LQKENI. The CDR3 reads CASSPGQDLRTSRSYNEQFF. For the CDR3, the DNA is TGTGCCAGCTCACCAGGACAGGACCTCCGGACTTCACGGTCCTACAATGAGCAGTTCTTC. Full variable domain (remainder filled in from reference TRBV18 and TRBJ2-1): NAGVMQNPRHLVRRRGQEARLRCSPMKGHSHVYWYRQLPEEGLKFMVYLQKENIIDESGMPKERFSAEFPKEGPSILRIQQVVRGDSAAYFCASSPGQDLRTSRSYNEQFFGPGTRLTVL.

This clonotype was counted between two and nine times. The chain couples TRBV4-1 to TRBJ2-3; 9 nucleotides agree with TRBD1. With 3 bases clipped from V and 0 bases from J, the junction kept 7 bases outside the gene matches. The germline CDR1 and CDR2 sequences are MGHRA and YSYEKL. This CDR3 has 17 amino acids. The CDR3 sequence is CASSHVPGQGSTDTQYF. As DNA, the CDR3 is TGCGCCAGCAGCCACGTCCCGGGACAGGGAAGCACAGATACGCAGTATTTT.